The clone carrying this T cell receptor (beta chain) was detected only once. This entry is derived from a study of blood T cell repertoires in COVID-19. Clones were read by immunoSEQ multiplex PCR, and TCRdb kept only the in-frame ones, dropping some. The table records around 330,000 clones, approximately 88% of them present only once. V was clipped by 10 bases and J by 5 bases; unmatched bases: 11. The CDR3 length is 14 residues. The germline V gene encodes CDR1 MNHEY and CDR2 SVGAGI. The TCR sequence derives from a woman in her forties or fifties with active or convalescent COVID-19. The rearrangement links TRBV6-5 to TRBJ1-1, with 9 nucleotides matching TRBD1. Input material: peripheral blood. The CDR3, as DNA: TGTGCCACCTCATACAGGGGGCAGGGAACTGAAGCTTTCTTT. This translates into CATSYRGQGTEAFF.